This T cell receptor (beta chain) is from a study of T-cell reconstitution after alpha-beta-depleted transplantation in children. Preparation of the TCRbeta library involved a method that used unique molecular identifiers. MiXCR, run by TCRdb on the PCR reads, gives a single entry per CDR3 protein. The sample consists of 150,000 to 200,000 distinct CDR3 sequences, roughly 6.8% of them appearing once. This clonotype has ten or more counts. The starting material was PBMCs from the stem cell graft donor, obtained from the stem cell graft. The receptor comes from a human donor who donated a stem cell graft to a child with Wiskott-Aldrich syndrome.

The CDR3 nucleotides read TGCGCCAGCAGCTCTAGCGGGAGGTACCAAGAGACCCAGTACTTC. Protein product: CASSSSGRYQETQYF. The chain uses TRBV5-1 and TRBJ2-5; the match to TRBD2 covers 11 bases. The CDR3 contains 15 residues. Germline V gene sequence: CDR1 SGHRS, CDR2 YFSETQ. V lost 3 bases, J lost 0 bases, and 1 base stayed unmatched.